Shown below are 10 T cell receptor beta chains from a single sample sequenced in a study of tissue T cells after allogeneic stem cell transplantation. Sequenced by immunoSEQ multiplex PCR; TCRdb stores in-frame clones only, minus some. The sample has approximately 9,700 clones; around 64% are singletons. Sequenced material: tissue from the ileum, taken at autopsy. The receptors were sampled from a woman aged 18-49 years with breast cancer.

As concerns this clone: The identical CDR3 is also encoded by other nucleotide sequences in the sample. The chain has TRBV19 and TRBJ2-3, with 7 bases that match TRBD2. From germline, CDR1 is LNHDA and CDR2 SQIVND (reference sequence). V shed 6 bases, J shed 4 bases, and the junction held 4 bases outside the gene matches. The CDR3 has 13 amino acids. DNA of the CDR3: TGTGCCAGTAGACTTGCGGGAGCAGATACGCAGTATTTT. It encodes CASRLAGADTQYF.

This chain links TRBV5-8 with TRBJ2-2; 10 nucleotides agree with TRBD2. CDR1 SGHTS and CDR2 YDEGEE come from the germline V gene. The length of the CDR3 is 18 residues. Losses at the gene ends were 0 bases for V and 6 bases for J; bases not matched to a gene: 11. DNA for the CDR3: TGTGCCAGCAGCTTGGAGGTCTGGAGCGGGAGGGTCTCCGGGGAGCTGTTTTTT. Translated: CASSLEVWSGRVSGELFF. The variable domain in full, completed from reference TRBV5-8 and TRBJ2-2, reads EAGVTQSPTHLIKTRGQQATLRCSPISGHTSVYWYQQALGLGLQFLLWYDEGEERNRGNFPPRFSGRQFPNYSSELNVNALELEDSALYLCASSLEVWSGRVSGELFFGEGSRLTVL.

This chain links TRBV28 with TRBJ2-3; perhaps TRBD2 as D (6 bases). The CDR3 extends over 16 amino acids. The V end was cut by 1 base, the J end by 2 bases, with 13 bases between. Germline V CDR1 and CDR2: MDHEN, SYDVKM. The CDR3 loop reads CASSLLEGPSTDTQYF. For the CDR3, the DNA is TGTGCCAGCAGTTTATTGGAGGGCCCTTCCACAGATACGCAGTATTTT.

This chain links TRBV11-3 with TRBJ2-3; D might be TRBD2 (6 bases). With 1 base removed from V and 2 bases from J, the gap between germline ends came to 16 bases. The CDR3 totals 17 residues. Germline assignment: CDR1 SGHNT and CDR2 YENEEA. The CDR3 spells CASSLGTGGAATDTQYF. DNA for the CDR3: TGTGCCAGCAGCTTAGGCACGGGCGGGGCAGCCACAGATACGCAGTATTTT.

This chain connects TRBV7-8 to TRBJ2-7, with TRBD2 matching 10 bases. Trimming cost V 2 bases and J 7 bases; bases outside gene matches: 8. The CDR3 runs 15 residues. The germline CDR1 and CDR2 sequences are SGHVS and FQNEAQ. DNA of the CDR3: TGTGCCAGCAGCTTACTAGCGGGAGTTACGGGGGAGCAGTACTTC. The encoded protein is CASSLLAGVTGEQYF.

This clone was picked up a small number of times. This rearrangement joins TRBV7-8 to TRBJ2-3; weak D call: TRBD2 (6 bases). CDR1 is SGHVS, CDR2 FQNEAQ, per germline. V was trimmed by 5 bases and J by 6 bases, leaving 9 bases between them. CDR3 length equals 12 residues. The DNA for the CDR3 is TGTGCCAGCAGCCAACGGGGGGATACGCAGTATTTT. This encodes CASSQRGDTQYF.

The genes are TRBV20-1 and TRBJ1-2, with 9 bases lining up with TRBD1. V lost 3 bases and J lost 8; bases outside the gene matches: 16. CDR1 is DFQATT, CDR2 SNEGSKA, per germline (reference sequence). This CDR3 is 16 amino acids long. The CDR3 reads CSASDPGTGIFWGYTF. In nucleotides, the CDR3 is TGCAGTGCTAGTGACCCCGGGACAGGGATCTTTTGGGGCTACACCTTC.

This clone is medium-sized by share. V gene TRBV6-2 or TRBV6-3 combines with J gene TRBJ1-6; TRBD1 matches 8 bases. The V gene end was trimmed by 5 bases and the J gene end by 8 bases; junction bases not matched to a gene: 2. CDR1 and CDR2 (germline): MNHEY, SVGEGT. The CDR3 contains 13 residues. The CDR3 loop reads CASSTQGDSPLHF. The CDR3, as DNA: TGTGCCAGCAGTACACAGGGGGATTCACCCCTCCACTTT.

V is TRBV6-6 and J is TRBJ1-1; 7 positions match TRBD1. Germline CDR1 reads MNHNY; CDR2 reads SVGAGI (reference sequence). The V and J ends lost 6 bases and 5 bases, in that order; junction bases with no gene match: 3. The CDR3 consists of 12 residues. CDR3 DNA: TGTGCCAGCAGGGCAGGGGGAACTGAAGCTTTCTTT. Its translation: CASRAGGTEAFF.

This sequence joins TRBV19 and TRBJ1-3, with TRBD1 as a possible D gene (5 bases). The V gene lost 4 bases and the J gene lost 0 bases, with 10 bases spanning the gap. Germline CDR1 reads LNHDA; CDR2 reads SQIVND (reference sequence). CDR3 length: 15 residues. The CDR3 DNA is TGTGCCAGTAGTAGCGGACACAACTCTGGAAACACCATATATTTT. Its protein is CASSSGHNSGNTIYF.